These T cell receptor beta chains were read from a single sample in a study of blood T cell repertoires in COVID-19. The table came from immunoSEQ multiplex PCR; TCRdb's copy has only in-frame clones and leaves some out. The repertoire holds a few hundred thousand clones, with around 87% as singletons. Material: peripheral blood. These receptors were obtained from a woman between 55 and 75 years old with COVID-19, enrolled during active disease. Each CDR3 is given with its conserved first and last residue.

cdr3_length j_call v_call cdr3_aa
15 TRBJ2-2 TRBV23-1 CASRPRDRLTGELFF
12 TRBJ1-2 TRBV2 CASRTGPYGYTF
16 TRBJ2-3 TRBV19 CASSKIAGAGTDTQYF
16 TRBJ2-6 TRBV10-3 CAISGQGGTGANVLTF
14 TRBJ1-5 TRBV30 CAWSVLRGNQPQHF
14 TRBJ1-6 TRBV6-2/TRBV6-3 CASSRSSYNSPLHF
15 TRBJ2-1 TRBV9 CASSTGGQSYNEQFF
15 TRBJ1-3 TRBV30 CAWRLKGGGLDTIYF
14 TRBJ1-1 TRBV7-6 CASSFSGTGSEAFF
12 TRBJ2-7 TRBV28 CASSLVGGEQYF
12 TRBJ1-1 TRBV6-5 CATMDRYTEAFF
15 TRBJ1-5 TRBV5-4 CASSLGGQRNQPQHF
13 TRBJ2-2 TRBV5-6 CASSWDRGRELFF
13 TRBJ1-1 TRBV19 CASGQGAAGEAFF
12 TRBJ2-7 TRBV7-3 CASSLMGGEQYF
15 TRBJ1-1 TRBV6-2/TRBV6-3 CASSYSGQPNTEAFF
14 TRBJ1-1 TRBV3-1/TRBV3-2 CASSRRVADTEAFF
14 TRBJ1-5 TRBV6-1 CASSEGGRNQPQHF
17 TRBJ1-5 TRBV4-3 CASSQVWAGGNLQPQHF
15 TRBJ2-1 TRBV2 CASSEGVGSYNEQFF
18 TRBJ2-3 TRBV7-3 CASSLRTSGGESTDTQYF
14 TRBJ1-2 TRBV6-2/TRBV6-3 CASSYSAGAYGYTF
15 TRBJ1-2 TRBV5-1 CASSPSGTGNYGYTF
15 TRBJ1-5 TRBV11-2 CASSPGGVGNQPQHF
15 TRBJ2-1 TRBV30 CAWSVGAVGGNEQFF
14 TRBJ1-5 TRBV6-1 CASRTGGQSQPQHF
15 TRBJ2-7 TRBV4-1 CASSQGQGALDEQYF
15 TRBJ1-6 TRBV6-5 CASSYGDRDGSPLHF
14 TRBJ1-4 TRBV5-8 CASSPTVSNEKLFF